What follows are 31 T cell receptor beta chains derived from one specimen sequenced in a study of T cells in localized non-small cell lung cancer. Profiling relied on immunoSEQ multiplex PCR, and the TCRdb table lists in-frame clones only, not all of them. The data show roughly 1,600 clones, approximately 25% seen once. Sequencing used normal lung tissue next to the tumor, obtained before any cancer treatment. These receptors all come from an older female donor with stage II lung adenocarcinoma.

This clone was counted only a few times. The chain joins TRBV28 to TRBJ1-1, with D tentatively TRBD1 (5 bases). The length of the CDR3 is 15 residues. Trimming cost V 5 bases and J 6 bases, with 19 bases left between them. Germline-derived CDR1 and CDR2 are MDHEN and SYDVKM. This CDR3 reads CASSPRWGTGAEAFF. The CDR3 nucleotides read TGTGCCAGCAGTCCCAGGTGGGGGACCGGCGCTGAAGCTTTCTTT.

Within the sample, this clone is medium-sized. The chain combines TRBV6-8 with TRBJ1-3, with 8 bases lining up with TRBD1. The CDR3 has 15 amino acids. V shed 6 bases and J 4 bases; nucleotides not matched to a gene: 8. Germline CDR1 and CDR2: MNHGY and SAAAGT. CDR3 DNA sequence: TGTGCCAGCAGAAGTGGGACAGGAGAGGGAAACACCATATATTTT. This codes for CASRSGTGEGNTIYF.

In this sample, this clone is large. At the DNA level, this CDR3 is encoded by other sequences in the same sample as well. This rearrangement joins TRBV6-8 to TRBJ2-4; 7 nucleotides line up with TRBD1. The CDR3 loop spans 14 amino acids. Germline-derived CDR1 and CDR2 are MNHGY and SAAAGT. V gave up 7 bases and J gave up 6 bases; unmatched junction bases: 9. DNA for the CDR3: TGTGCCAGCATTCCCGGGACAGATTTAAACATTCAGTACTTC. Protein: CASIPGTDLNIQYF.

V gene TRBV30 combines with J gene TRBJ1-2; 7 bases match TRBD1. Germline lookup yields CDR1 GTSNPN and CDR2 SVGIG (reference sequence). The CDR3 consists of 14 residues. V gave up 4 bases and J gave up 8 bases; unmatched junction bases: 13. For the CDR3, the DNA is TGTGCCTGGAACAGAGGGCAGGGGGATAGGGGCTACACCTTC. It is translated as CAWNRGQGDRGYTF.

This clone is classed as medium-sized. The gene calls are TRBV4-1 and TRBJ2-1; TRBD2 agrees at 9 bases. CDR1 is MGHRA and CDR2 is YSYEKL in the germline V gene. V dropped 2 bases and J dropped 7; count of bases not matched to a gene: 12. CDR3 size: 17 residues. For the CDR3, the DNA is TGCGCCAGCAGCCAATTCCTGACTAGCGGCAATGCGAATGAGCAGTTCTTC. Translating it yields CASSQFLTSGNANEQFF.

V gene TRBV19 combines with J gene TRBJ1-1, with no clear D. CDR3 length: 13 amino acids. Germline V gene data show CDR1 as LNHDA and CDR2 as SQIVND (reference sequence). Trimming left V 10 bases short and J 4 bases short, with 16 bases between. CDR3 in DNA: TGTGCCACCCACCCTTCGGGAGGCACTGAAGCTTTCTTT. This codes for CATHPSGGTEAFF.

The sample holds a few counts of this clone. The chain recombines TRBV29-1 with TRBJ2-7; the match to TRBD2 covers 7 bases. The CDR3 totals 14 residues. Germline V gene lookup returns CDR1 SQVTM and CDR2 ANQGSEA. V dropped 4 bases and J dropped 3; count of bases not matched to a gene: 9. DNA of the CDR3: TGCAGCGTTGTCAGGGAGGGGATCGACTACGAGCAGTACTTC. Encoded protein: CSVVREGIDYEQYF.

This clone is judged medium-sized. This chain connects TRBV6-8 to TRBJ1-2, with 8 nucleotides matching TRBD1. V lost 0 bases to trimming and J lost 8 bases; unmatched junction nucleotides: 2. This CDR3 has 13 amino acids. CDR1 MNHGY and CDR2 SAAAGT come from the germline V gene. The DNA of the CDR3 is TGTGCCAGCAGTTACTCGTGGACAGGGGGCTACACCTTC. Translation: CASSYSWTGGYTF.

This clone was picked up a small number of times. V and J are TRBV9 and TRBJ2-3; possible D gene TRBD2, 7 bases. Germline CDR1 is SGDLS and CDR2 is YYNGEE. The length of the CDR3 is 13 residues. V lost 7 bases to trimming and J lost 6 bases, with 15 bases between them. The CDR3 here is CASLAGAGDTQYF. DNA for the CDR3: TGTGCCAGCTTGGCGGGGGCCGGGGATACGCAGTATTTT.

The V gene is TRBV29-1, the J gene TRBJ2-5, with 8 bases lining up with TRBD1. Trimming removed 8 bases from V and 5 bases from J; junction bases left unmatched: 13. CDR1 and CDR2 from the germline V gene are SQVTM and ANQGSEA. CDR3 size: 14 residues. The CDR3 sequence: CSIRRGPPGETQYF. Here the CDR3 DNA reads TGCAGCATCCGCAGGGGGCCGCCGGGGGAGACCCAGTACTTC.

The rearrangement links TRBV19 to TRBJ2-3; TRBD2 matches 8 bases. In germline, CDR1 is LNHDA, CDR2 SQIVND (reference sequence). Germline trimming cut 3 bases from V and 4 bases from J; bases unmatched to any gene: 9. The CDR3 has 16 amino acids. CDR3 DNA: TGTGCCAGTAGTATTTCAGCGGGAGAAGGTGCAGATACGCAGTATTTT. It codes for CASSISAGEGADTQYF.

The J gene is TRBJ2-1, the V gene TRBV28; TRBD1 aligns across 8 bases. The CDR3 contains 14 residues. Looked up from germline, CDR1 is MDHEN and CDR2 is SYDVKM. V dropped 5 bases and J dropped 1; count of bases not matched to a gene: 1. The CDR3 bases are TGTGCCAGCAGTCGGGACAGGTCCTACAATGAGCAGTTCTTC. It is translated as CASSRDRSYNEQFF.

Points on this clone: Germline is not matched at one junction end, which may reflect a read error. V usage is TRBV6-8 and J usage is TRBJ2-7, with TRBD2 matching 7 bases. The CDR3 extends over 16 amino acids. Germline CDR1 and CDR2: MNHGY and SAAAGT. CDR3 sequence: CASSGPGRPSSCEQYF. In DNA form, the CDR3 reads TGTGCCAGCAGTGGACCCGGGAGGCCCTCCTCCTGCGAGCAGTACTTC.

This clone was picked up a small number of times. V and J are TRBV28 and TRBJ2-2; D is possibly TRBD2 (5 bases). Germline lookup yields CDR1 MDHEN and CDR2 SYDVKM. The V end lost 5 bases, the J end lost 3 bases, and 13 bases lay between the germline ends. The CDR3 runs to 15 residues. CDR3 sequence: CASSTRDGDTGELFF. DNA of the CDR3: TGTGCCAGCAGTACCCGGGATGGGGACACCGGGGAGCTGTTTTTT.

This clone was counted between two and nine times. For the CDR3, the DNA is TGTGCCAGCAGCTTGGAGAGAGGGACAGGGTTCAACTCTGGAAACACCATATATTTT. Translating gives CASSLERGTGFNSGNTIYF. J is TRBJ1-3 and V is TRBV11-3, with 9 bases aligning to TRBD1. There are 19 residues in the CDR3. V shed 3 bases and J 0 bases; nucleotides not matched to a gene: 12. The germline gives CDR1 SGHNT, CDR2 YENEEA.

The rearrangement joins TRBV5-1 to TRBJ2-1; TRBD1 is a possible D gene (5 bases). Germline V lookup: CDR1 SGHRS, CDR2 YFSETQ. The V end was cut by 0 bases, the J end by 7 bases, with 14 bases between. The CDR3 totals 15 residues. The CDR3 DNA is TGCGCCAGCAGCTTGGTTGGTGGGGCTTCGAATGAGCAGTTCTTC. This translates into CASSLVGGASNEQFF.

This chain joins TRBV29-1 and TRBJ2-5; 9 bases align to TRBD1. Trimming took 6 bases from V and 0 from J; bases not matched to a gene: 8. The CDR3 extends over 15 amino acids. CDR1 SQVTM and CDR2 ANQGSEA come from the germline V gene. Here the CDR3 DNA reads TGCAGCGTGGAATGGGACAGGGAGGACCAAGAGACCCAGTACTTC. As protein: CSVEWDREDQETQYF.

A few counts support this clone. The chain joins TRBV11-3 to TRBJ2-3, with 10 bases aligning to TRBD2. V was pared by 5 bases and J by 5 bases, with 16 bases of the junction left unmatched. CDR3 length: 18 amino acids. Germline assignment: CDR1 SGHNT and CDR2 YENEEA. CDR3 in amino acids: CASSPLRAGLASRDTQYF. The DNA for the CDR3 is TGTGCCAGCAGCCCCCTTAGGGCGGGACTAGCGAGTAGAGATACGCAGTATTTT.

By sample fraction, this clone is medium-sized (0.01 to 0.1%). J is TRBJ2-1 and V is TRBV6-8; 7 bases line up with TRBD2. This CDR3 is 15 amino acids long. Germline lookup yields CDR1 MNHGY and CDR2 SAAAGT. With V trimmed by 2 bases and J by 7 bases, 8 bases remained unmatched. The CDR3 sequence is CASSYATQGGNEQFF. CDR3 nucleotides: TGTGCCAGCAGTTACGCAACTCAGGGAGGGAATGAGCAGTTCTTC.

The gene calls are TRBV28 and TRBJ1-5, with TRBD1 matching 9 bases. The CDR3 has 15 amino acids. Germline CDR1 is MDHEN and CDR2 is SYDVKM. With 6 bases clipped from V and 7 bases from J, the junction kept 10 bases outside the gene matches. CDR3 in amino acids: CASSSGQGLVQPQHF. CDR3 bases: TGTGCCAGCAGCTCGGGACAGGGTTTGGTCCAGCCCCAGCATTTT. The full variable domain, rest sourced from reference TRBV28 and TRBJ1-5, is DVKVTQSSRYLVKRTGEKVFLECVQDMDHENMFWYRQDPGLGLRLIYFSYDVKMKEKGDIPEGYSVSREKKERFSLILESASTNQTSMYLCASSSGQGLVQPQHFGDGTRLSIL.

This chain uses TRBV18 with TRBJ1-1; TRBD1 is a possible D gene (5 bases). CDR3 size: 14 residues. Germline V gives CDR1 KGHSH, CDR2 LQKENI. V lost 3 bases and J lost 5, with 13 bases in between. DNA for the CDR3: TGTGCCAGCTCACCCGGGGATTGGGGGACTGAAGCTTTCTTT. Translating gives CASSPGDWGTEAFF.

In regard to this clone: Its ends do not fully match the called genes, so a read error is possible. The chain is built from TRBV28 and TRBJ1-4; the D is unclear. This CDR3 contains 12 residues. CDR1 is MDHEN, CDR2 SYDVKM, per germline. CDR3 sequence reads: CASSFSLSNSEF. The CDR3 bases are TGTGCCAGCAGTTTTTCTTTGTCTAATTCGGAGTTT.

This clone was found a few times. This chain joins TRBV19 and TRBJ1-4; TRBD1 agrees at 7 bases. The germline V gene has CDR1 LNHDA and CDR2 SQIVND (reference sequence). The V segment lost 4 bases and the J segment 7 bases; nucleotides outside the gene matches: 6. The CDR3 runs to 14 residues. CDR3 DNA: TGTGCCAGTAGTAAACCGGCAGGGGGTGAAAAACTGTTTTTT. It yields the protein CASSKPAGGEKLFF.

This chain joins TRBV11-3 and TRBJ2-7; 9 positions match TRBD2. Germline values: CDR1 SGHNT, CDR2 YENEEA. J was trimmed by 7 bases and V by 3 bases; bases with no gene match: 10. CDR3 length equals 15 residues. CDR3 amino acids: CASSLGAGGLGEQYF. The DNA for the CDR3 is TGTGCCAGCAGCTTGGGTGCGGGAGGGTTGGGGGAGCAGTACTTC.

This chain joins TRBV6-8 and TRBJ2-2; possible D gene TRBD2, 6 bases. Germline V gene data show CDR1 as MNHGY and CDR2 as SAAAGT. This CDR3 contains 15 residues. V dropped 7 bases and J dropped 0 bases, with 12 bases sitting between them. The CDR3 protein is CASTKGLTNTGELFF. The CDR3 coding sequence is TGTGCCAGCACCAAGGGACTTACGAACACCGGGGAGCTGTTTTTT.

This sequence joins TRBV19 and TRBJ1-2, with no clear D. V gave up 5 bases and J gave up 3 bases, with 10 bases separating them. CDR1 is LNHDA and CDR2 is SQIVND in the germline V gene (reference sequence). CDR3 length: 13 residues. This chain's CDR3 is CASSAGLDYGYTF. The CDR3 region has the DNA TGTGCCAGTAGTGCGGGCCTTGACTATGGCTACACCTTC.

Sample share makes this clone medium-sized. The V call is TRBV28, the J call TRBJ2-4; unclear D gene. The CDR3 runs 13 residues. Germline CDR1 reads MDHEN; CDR2 reads SYDVKM. V was clipped by 6 bases and J by 3 bases, with 9 bases between them. The CDR3 spells CASRPESKNIQYF. The CDR3 DNA reads TGTGCCAGCAGACCGGAGAGCAAAAACATTCAGTACTTC.

In this sample, this clone is medium-sized. The chain joins TRBV28 to TRBJ1-2; D is possibly TRBD1 (5 bases). CDR1 and CDR2 from the germline V gene are MDHEN and SYDVKM. V lost 5 bases and J lost 0, with 16 bases in between. This CDR3 is built from 16 residues. CDR3 nucleotides: TGTGCCAGCAGTGGGGGGGGTTCGTTAGCTAACTATGGCTACACCTTC. Translation: CASSGGGSLANYGYTF.

The rearrangement joins TRBV11-3 to TRBJ2-7; 7 nucleotides match TRBD1. Germline values: CDR1 SGHNT, CDR2 YENEEA. The CDR3 has 15 residues. V lost 3 bases to trimming and J lost 2 bases; unmatched junction nucleotides: 7. The CDR3 sequence: CASSFTSGTAYEQYF. The CDR3 nucleotides are TGTGCCAGCAGCTTCACCTCCGGGACAGCCTACGAGCAGTACTTC. Variable domain in full (rest from reference TRBV11-3 and TRBJ2-7): EAGVVQSPRYKIIEKKQPVAFWCNPISGHNTLYWYLQNLGQGPELLIRYENEEAVDDSQLPKDRFSAERLKGVDSTLKIQPAELGDSAVYLCASSFTSGTAYEQYFGPGTRLTVT.

The chain links TRBV11-3 to TRBJ2-1; 13 nucleotides align to TRBD2. Germline V gives CDR1 SGHNT, CDR2 YENEEA. The CDR3 runs to 15 residues. With V trimmed by 5 bases and J by 4 bases, 2 bases remained unmatched. In DNA, the CDR3 is TGTGCCAGCAGCAAGGGACTAGCGGGGTACAATGAGCAGTTCTTC. It yields the protein CASSKGLAGYNEQFF.

This clone is classed as medium-sized. The chain couples TRBV6-1 to TRBJ2-1; a possible D gene is TRBD2 (5 bases). V shed 1 base and J shed 7 bases, with 14 bases lying between them. The CDR3 consists of 15 residues. CDR1 MNHNS and CDR2 SASEGT come from the germline V gene. This CDR3 reads CASSEGRGLGNEQFF. The CDR3 DNA is TGTGCCAGCAGTGAAGGACGGGGATTGGGAAATGAGCAGTTCTTC.